This entry features one TCR beta chain sequence. This clonotype came up a few times. The antigen this receptor binds is unknown. No per-base quality is available; no much larger clone lies one base away. The data stem from a study of post-analysis software for immune sequencing data (dated by TCRdb to about 2015). A note on the overall study: Recorded disease courses included relapsing-remitting, secondary progressive and progressive-relapsing multiple sclerosis, with some patients lacking subtype annotation. A subset of samples was prepared in parallel using single-end sample barcoding, then pooled and co-amplified after Illumina adapter ligation. Patient repertoires were compared against around twelve previously published healthy control repertoires from donors aged roughly 6 to 26 years.

CDR1 and CDR2 were assigned from the germline V gene as SGHAT and FQNNGV. The CDR3 goes from the cysteine to the phenylalanine over 13 residues. Just the 39-base CDR3 DNA is kept, in frame starting at base 1. Between the V and J ends, shortened by 1 base and 12 bases respectively, the junction contains 13 bases. To demonstrate the VDJtools post-analysis software, the study profiled TCR beta repertoires from the peripheral blood of approximately twelve young patients with multiple sclerosis. The patients with multiple sclerosis were children and adolescents between roughly 6 and 15 years of age. The research as a whole found: A handful of TRBV segments, including TRBV5-6, TRBV5-1 and TRBV20-1, were significantly more frequent in patients than controls. Normalized Chao1 diversity was significantly lower in multiple sclerosis patients than controls, suggesting substantial peripheral T-cell clonal expansion. Direct clustering with F measure showed strong co-clustering of samples prepared in the same batch, prompting a batch-effect correction. The multiple sclerosis patient group was slightly younger than the control group.

The library was prepared using PCR. TCRdb shows the sequencer as Illumina HiSeq 2500. To reduce PCR and sequencing biases, unique molecular identifiers were built into the TCR beta cDNA libraries. Roughly 0.5 million cDNA molecules were obtained per 1 to 10 million input T cells, so each molecule approximated one T cell. Patient libraries were prepared and sequenced with the same protocol used for the earlier healthy control dataset. Samples belonging to the same batch were prepared together, multiplexed and sequenced on a shared HiSeq lane. For the original study's pipeline: Raw barcoded reads were processed with MIGEC, and single-read molecular identifier groups were discarded before consensus assembly and CDR3 extraction. VDJtools was used for post-analysis of the clonotype tables, and diversity was normalized by down-sampling every dataset to the size of the smallest sample. To correct batch-related cross-sample contamination, repertoire overlap clustering matched CDR3 amino acid sequences but not nucleotide sequences. The public reads were reanalyzed by TCRdb: fastp trimming at Q25, MiXCR alignment, in-frame beta chains only. CDR3 protein sequences are deduplicated, and each keeps its most common genes and DNA. None of the V and J calls come from the authors' own analysis; TCRdb made them. Within this sample are around 190,000 distinct CDR3 sequences, with 29% of them counted one time only. Around 3.7% of the sample comes from the top ten.

Source material: blood. The TCR was taken from a girl aged 2-17 years with multiple sclerosis. Recombination connected TRBV11-2 to TRBJ2-1; the D segment could be TRBD2, given 6 matching bases. This receptor carries the CDR3 CASSLGGALGQFF. The DNA reads as follows: TGTGCCAGCAGCTTAGGCGGGGCCTTGGGGCAGTTCTTC.